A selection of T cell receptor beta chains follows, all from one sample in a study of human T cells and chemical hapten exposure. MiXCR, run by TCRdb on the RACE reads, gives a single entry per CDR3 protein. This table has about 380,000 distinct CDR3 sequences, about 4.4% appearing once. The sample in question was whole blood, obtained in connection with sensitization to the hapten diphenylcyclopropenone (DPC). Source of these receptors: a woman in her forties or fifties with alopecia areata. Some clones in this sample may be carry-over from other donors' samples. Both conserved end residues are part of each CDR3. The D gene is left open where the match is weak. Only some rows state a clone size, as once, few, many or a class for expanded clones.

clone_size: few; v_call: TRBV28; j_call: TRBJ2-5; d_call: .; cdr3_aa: CASQQGFKETQYF; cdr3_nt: TGTGCCAGCCAACAGGGCTTCAAAGAGACCCAGTACTTC
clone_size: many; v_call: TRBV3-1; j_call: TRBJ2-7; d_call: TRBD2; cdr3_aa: CASSFSSGSTGEQYF; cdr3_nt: TGTGCCAGCAGCTTTTCTAGCGGGAGCACGGGAGAGCAGTACTTC
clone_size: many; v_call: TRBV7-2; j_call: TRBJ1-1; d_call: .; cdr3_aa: CASSSRTGGLTEAFF; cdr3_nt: TGTGCCAGCAGCTCCCGCACCGGGGGGCTCACTGAAGCTTTCTTT
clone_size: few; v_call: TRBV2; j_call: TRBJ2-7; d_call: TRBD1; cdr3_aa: CASSEGQPSSYEQYF; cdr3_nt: TGTGCCAGCAGCGAGGGACAGCCGAGCTCCTACGAGCAGTACTTC
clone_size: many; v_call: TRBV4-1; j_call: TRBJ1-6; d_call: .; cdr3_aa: CASSQDPASYNSPLHF; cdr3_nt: TGCGCCAGCAGCCAAGATCCGGCCAGCTATAATTCACCCCTCCACTTT
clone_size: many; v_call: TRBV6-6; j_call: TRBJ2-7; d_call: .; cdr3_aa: CATRQYSYEQYF; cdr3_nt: TGTGCCACTCGACAGTACTCCTACGAGCAGTACTTC
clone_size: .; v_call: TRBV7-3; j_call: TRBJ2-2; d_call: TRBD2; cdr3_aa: CASSSRAGGELFF; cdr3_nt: TGTGCCAGCAGCTCCCGAGCGGGGGGGGAGCTGTTTTTT
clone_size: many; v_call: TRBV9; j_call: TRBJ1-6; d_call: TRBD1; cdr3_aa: CASSGQGGRNSPLHF; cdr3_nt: TGTGCCAGCAGCGGACAGGGAGGTCGGAATTCACCCCTCCACTTT
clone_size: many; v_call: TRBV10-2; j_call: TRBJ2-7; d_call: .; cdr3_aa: CAPPGDSHSYEQYF; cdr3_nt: TGCGCCCCCCCGGGCGACTCGCACTCCTACGAGCAGTACTTC
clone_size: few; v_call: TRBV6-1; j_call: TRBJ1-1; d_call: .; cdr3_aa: CASEDWDTEAFF; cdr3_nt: TGTGCCAGCGAGGACTGGGACACTGAAGCTTTCTTT
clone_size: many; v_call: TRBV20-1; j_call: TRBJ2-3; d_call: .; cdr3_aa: CSAPVEGRTDTQYF; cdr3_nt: TGCAGTGCCCCTGTAGAGGGGCGCACAGATACGCAGTATTTT
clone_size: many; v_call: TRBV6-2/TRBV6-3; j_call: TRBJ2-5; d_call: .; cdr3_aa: CASSPPGLETQYF; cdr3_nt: TGTGCCAGCAGTCCTCCCGGCCTCGAGACCCAGTACTTC
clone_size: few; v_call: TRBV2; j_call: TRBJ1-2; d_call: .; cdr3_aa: CASSGEPFGTAANYGYTF; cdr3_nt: TGTGCCAGCAGTGGGGAACCTTTCGGGACGGCAGCTAACTATGGCTACACCTTC
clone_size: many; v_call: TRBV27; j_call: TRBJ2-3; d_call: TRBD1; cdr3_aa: CASSSGQGSTDTQYF; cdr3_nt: TGTGCCAGCAGTTCCGGACAGGGAAGCACAGACACGCAGTATTTT
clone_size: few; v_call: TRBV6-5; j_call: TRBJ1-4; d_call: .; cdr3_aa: CASSFGTREKLFF; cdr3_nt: TGTGCCAGCAGTTTCGGGACAAGAGAAAAACTGTTTTTT
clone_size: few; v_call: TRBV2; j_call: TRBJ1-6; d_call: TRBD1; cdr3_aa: CASSRQGTYNSPLHF; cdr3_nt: TGTGCCAGCAGCCGACAGGGGACCTATAATTCACCCCTCCACTTT
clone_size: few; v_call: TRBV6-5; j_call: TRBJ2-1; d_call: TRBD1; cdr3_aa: CASSRRDRVQEQFF; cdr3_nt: TGTGCCAGCAGTCGCCGGGACAGGGTGCAGGAGCAGTTCTTC
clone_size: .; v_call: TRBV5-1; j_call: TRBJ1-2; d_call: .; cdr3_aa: CASSIGSQGYGYTF; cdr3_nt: TGCGCCAGCAGCATCGGGTCTCAAGGCTATGGCTACACCTTC
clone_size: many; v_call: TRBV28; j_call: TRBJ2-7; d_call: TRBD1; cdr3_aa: CASSLVDFDRGEQYF; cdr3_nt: TGTGCCAGCAGTTTAGTGGATTTCGACAGGGGAGAGCAGTACTTC
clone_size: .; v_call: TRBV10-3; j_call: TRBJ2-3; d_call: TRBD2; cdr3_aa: CAISPGLAGGPRDEDTQYF; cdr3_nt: TGTGCCATCAGTCCCGGACTAGCGGGGGGGCCGCGGGATGAAGATACGCAGTATTTT
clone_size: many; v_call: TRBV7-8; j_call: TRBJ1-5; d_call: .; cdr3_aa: CASSLSLTSNQPQHF; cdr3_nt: TGTGCCAGCAGCTTATCGCTCACGAGCAATCAGCCCCAGCATTTT
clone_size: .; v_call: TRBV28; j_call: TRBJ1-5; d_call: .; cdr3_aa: CASKGLNQPQHF; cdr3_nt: TGTGCCAGCAAGGGCCTCAATCAGCCCCAGCATTTT
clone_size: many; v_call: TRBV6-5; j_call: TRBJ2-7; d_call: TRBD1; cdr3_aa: CASSRGQGSSYEQYF; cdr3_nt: TGTGCCAGCAGCCGCGGACAGGGCAGCTCCTACGAGCAGTACTTC